What follows are 22 T cell receptor beta chains derived from one specimen sequenced in a study of blood T cell repertoires in COVID-19. Data came from immunoSEQ multiplex PCR; TCRdb stores just in-frame clones and leaves some out. The table has 70,000 to 85,000 clones, around 82% seen once; the top ten hold around 39%. The sample comprised peripheral blood. The receptors here all came from a man at least 80 years old with active or convalescent COVID-19.

This clone was detected only once. This chain links TRBV12-3 or TRBV12-4 with TRBJ1-2; D possibly corresponds to TRBD1 (6 bases). V dropped 5 bases and J dropped 7 bases, with 11 bases sitting between them. The length of the CDR3 is 12 residues. The CDR3 loop is CASSAQGRGYTF. In nucleotides, the CDR3 is TGTGCCAGCAGTGCACAGGGTCGTGGCTACACCTTC.

The chain employs TRBV2 and TRBJ2-3; D not resolved. V was shortened by 5 bases and J by 0 bases, with 9 bases between the two germline ends. CDR3 length equals 14 residues. Germline V gene data show CDR1 as SNHLY and CDR2 as FYNNEI. CDR3 DNA: TGTGCCAGCAGTAAGAGAACTAGCACAGATACGCAGTATTTT. This codes for CASSKRTSTDTQYF.

This clone was counted a single time. This sequence joins TRBV5-5 and TRBJ2-2; tentatively, D is TRBD1 (7 bases). The length of the CDR3 is 15 residues. V was shortened by 4 bases and J by 1 base, with 11 bases between the two germline ends. Germline-derived CDR1 and CDR2 are SGHKS and YYEKEE (reference sequence). CDR3 sequence: CASSGGTENTGELFF. In nucleotides, the CDR3 is TGTGCCAGCAGCGGGGGGACAGAGAACACCGGGGAGCTGTTTTTT.

The chain combines TRBV4-1 with TRBJ1-1; D unclear. This CDR3 is built from 11 residues. With 7 bases removed from V and 5 bases from J, the gap between germline ends came to 8 bases. Germline CDR1 is MGHRA and CDR2 is YSYEKL. CDR3 in amino acids: CASTRGTEAFF. The DNA of the CDR3 is TGCGCCAGCACCCGGGGTACTGAAGCTTTCTTT.

V usage is TRBV28 and J usage is TRBJ2-7, with a tentative D call TRBD1 (6 bases). Germline V lookup: CDR1 MDHEN, CDR2 SYDVKM. The V gene lost 2 bases and the J gene lost 3 bases, with 14 bases spanning the gap. CDR3 length: 15 residues. This CDR3 is CASSLPGVRYYEQYF. Here the CDR3 DNA reads TGTGCCAGCAGTTTACCAGGGGTTAGGTACTACGAGCAGTACTTC.

Here the CDR3 reads CASSYSRGLAGVSDTQYF. CDR3 coding DNA: TGTGCCAGCAGTTACTCCCGGGGACTAGCGGGAGTTTCAGATACGCAGTATTTT. V and J are TRBV6-2 or TRBV6-3 and TRBJ2-3; 14 bases match TRBD2. CDR1 is MNHEY, CDR2 SVGEGT, per germline. Unmatched junction bases numbered 6, after V lost 0 bases and J lost 4 bases. CDR3 length: 18 amino acids.

The chain recombines TRBV27 with TRBJ1-5; the D gene is possibly TRBD1 (5 bases). Germline V gene sequence: CDR1 MNHEY, CDR2 SMNVEV (reference sequence). The CDR3 is 15 amino acids. With 2 bases removed from V and 7 bases from J, the gap between germline ends came to 15 bases. This CDR3 reads CASSLGAGLGQPQHF. In DNA, the CDR3 is TGTGCCAGCAGTTTAGGGGCAGGGCTGGGCCAGCCCCAGCATTTT.

CDR3 protein: CASSLQLPGGTEAFF. CDR3 DNA: TGTGCCAGCAGCCTTCAGCTGCCAGGGGGCACTGAAGCTTTCTTT. The J gene is TRBJ1-1, the V gene TRBV27; the match to TRBD1 covers 7 bases. With V trimmed by 6 bases and J by 4 bases, 11 bases remained unmatched. Germline V CDR1 and CDR2: MNHEY, SMNVEV (reference sequence). The CDR3 is 15 residues long.

The chain links TRBV5-4 to TRBJ2-1; 13 bases are a match to TRBD2. The CDR3 extends over 15 amino acids. V was clipped by 4 bases and J by 9 bases; unmatched bases: 7. Germline CDR1 and CDR2: SGHNT and YYREEE (reference sequence). The CDR3 coding sequence is TGTGCCAGCAGCCTCCGACTAGCGGGAGGTGGTGAGCAGTTCTTC. It encodes CASSLRLAGGGEQFF.

The J gene is TRBJ2-7, the V gene TRBV6-5, with 8 bases aligning to TRBD2. With 2 bases clipped from V and 2 bases from J, the junction kept 5 bases outside the gene matches. The CDR3 length is 15 residues. Germline CDR1 MNHEY, CDR2 SVGAGI. The CDR3 DNA sequence: TGTGCCAGCAGTTACGGGGGACTAGGTCCCTACGAGCAGTACTTC. Encoded protein: CASSYGGLGPYEQYF.

V gene TRBV3-1 (or the pseudogene TRBV3-2) combines with J gene TRBJ2-7, with D tentatively TRBD2 (5 bases). This CDR3 spans 19 amino acids. The V gene's germline CDR1 is LGHDT and CDR2 YNNKEL (reference sequence). V was cut by 0 bases and J by 3 bases, with 24 bases left in between. The CDR3 spells CASSQEGRDIWPSSYEQYF. CDR3 nucleotides: TGTGCCAGCAGCCAAGAAGGTCGAGACATCTGGCCTAGCAGCTACGAGCAGTACTTC.

The chain combines TRBV19 with TRBJ2-1, with 10 nucleotides matching TRBD2. Looked up from germline, CDR1 is LNHDA and CDR2 is SQIVND (reference sequence). The CDR3 totals 19 residues. J lost 2 bases, V lost 2 bases, and 12 bases had no gene match. The CDR3 DNA is TGTGCCAGTAGTATACGGGGGCTAGCGGGAGTGGGGACCTACAATGAGCAGTTCTTC. Protein sequence: CASSIRGLAGVGTYNEQFF.

The chain combines TRBV5-1 with TRBJ2-2; weak D call: TRBD1 (6 bases). Deletions cut 5 bases from V and 4 bases from J, with 15 bases between. CDR3 length: 15 amino acids. Germline V gene lookup returns CDR1 SGHRS and CDR2 YFSETQ. The CDR3 protein is CASRGQLPSTGELFF. The CDR3 DNA is TGCGCCAGCAGAGGACAGTTACCTTCCACCGGGGAGCTGTTTTTT.

The chain has TRBV28 and TRBJ2-3; 10 bases map to TRBD2. Germline CDR1 MDHEN, CDR2 SYDVKM. V trimming: 4 bases; J trimming: 6 bases; junction bases outside the gene matches: 10. The length of the CDR3 is 16 residues. DNA of the CDR3: TGTGCCAGCAGTTACCAAGCGGGAGGGAGGTTTGATACGCAGTATTTT. Protein product: CASSYQAGGRFDTQYF.

The V and J genes are TRBV5-1 and TRBJ1-2; 8 positions agree with TRBD1. The CDR3 spans 15 residues. V shed 3 bases, J shed 4 bases, and the junction held 8 bases outside the gene matches. Germline CDR1 and CDR2: SGHRS and YFSETQ. DNA of the CDR3: TGCGCCAGCAGCTACACCCGGACAGGGAGCTATGGCTACACCTTC. Translated, it gives CASSYTRTGSYGYTF.

This clone was seen at least ten times. The V and J genes are TRBV7-3 and TRBJ1-2, with unresolved D. Germline CDR1 and CDR2: SGHTA and FQGTGA. Trimming took off 1 base at V and 4 bases at J, with 16 bases between the two ends. The CDR3 runs to 16 residues. The CDR3 coding sequence is TGTGCCAGCAGCTTAAGTGGCGGGCCCGAATTCTATGGCTACACCTTC. Amino acids: CASSLSGGPEFYGYTF.

This chain connects TRBV6-5 to TRBJ1-1; 8 nucleotides agree with TRBD1. V shed 7 bases, J shed 1 base, and the junction held 5 bases outside the gene matches. In germline, CDR1 is MNHEY, CDR2 SVGAGI. The CDR3 is made up of 14 amino acids. CDR3 bases: TGTGCCAGCACCGCGGGACAGGCGAACACTGAAGCTTTCTTT. It translates to CASTAGQANTEAFF.

The chain couples TRBV5-4 to TRBJ2-5, with D perhaps TRBD1 (6 bases). Germline CDR1 and CDR2: SGHNT and YYREEE (reference sequence). The CDR3 spans 14 residues. Trimming took 6 bases from V and 2 from J, leaving 14 bases between them. The CDR3 is CASNHRDLQETQYF. For the CDR3, the DNA is TGTGCCAGCAACCACAGGGATCTTCAAGAGACCCAGTACTTC.

This clone has just one count. The genes are TRBV5-1 and TRBJ1-3; tentative D call: TRBD1 (5 bases). Trimming cost V 0 bases and J 0 bases, with 13 bases left between them. The CDR3 consists of 17 residues. From germline, CDR1 is SGHRS and CDR2 YFSETQ. Here the CDR3 DNA reads TGCGCCAGCAGCTTGGCGGCGGACACGTACTCTGGAAACACCATATATTTT. It codes for CASSLAADTYSGNTIYF.

This chain links TRBV7-2 with TRBJ2-1, with 7 bases fitting TRBD2. The germline CDR1 and CDR2 sequences are SGHTA and FQGNSA. CDR3 length: 15 amino acids. The J segment lost 0 bases and the V segment lost 5 bases, leaving 4 bases of the junction unmatched. The DNA of the CDR3 is TGTGCCAGCAGCCGGCGGGGGAGCTCCTACAATGAGCAGTTCTTC. The encoded protein is CASSRRGSSYNEQFF.

This chain connects TRBV18 to TRBJ2-1; the match to TRBD2 covers 11 bases. The V and J ends lost 3 bases and 7 bases, in that order; junction bases with no gene match: 14. This CDR3 spans 18 amino acids. From germline, CDR1 is KGHSH and CDR2 LQKENI. As DNA, the CDR3 is TGTGCCAGCTCACCGCTCGGTGTAGCGGGAGGGCCTACTAATGAGCAGTTCTTC. It yields the protein CASSPLGVAGGPTNEQFF. Full variable domain (outside the CDR3, taken from reference TRBV18 and TRBJ2-1): NAGVMQNPRHLVRRRGQEARLRCSPMKGHSHVYWYRQLPEEGLKFMVYLQKENIIDESGMPKERFSAEFPKEGPSILRIQQVVRGDSAAYFCASSPLGVAGGPTNEQFFGPGTRLTVL.

The chain carries TRBV6-6 and TRBJ1-5; 12 bases are shared with TRBD1. J gave up 6 bases and V 2 bases, and 5 bases lay outside the gene matches. In germline, CDR1 is MNHNY, CDR2 SVGAGI (reference sequence). The CDR3 sequence is 16 residues long. CDR3 sequence: CASSYLRDRGPQPQHF. The CDR3 DNA follows: TGTGCCAGCAGTTACCTCCGGGACAGGGGGCCTCAGCCCCAGCATTTT.